The clone carrying this T cell receptor beta chain was seen more than once but under ten times. Its antigen remains unidentified. These data originate in a study of blood T cells in healthy people across ages. Overall study results and limits: Donors of long life had a larger count of naive CD4+ cells and greater diversity than aged donors.

Trimming took off 2 bases at V and 1 base at J, with 9 bases between the two ends. Germline V gives CDR1 LGHDT, CDR2 YNNKEL (reference sequence). CDR3 length: 14 amino acids. Alongside a J-beta primer mix, a sample-barcoded 5' primer served in a second PCR lasting about 7 to 11 cycles. TCRdb reprocessed the 5' RACE reads with MiXCR, giving one entry per CDR3 protein. The table has some 1.6 million distinct CDR3 sequences, about 32% seen once. Sequencing was done on a sample of blood. This receptor was identified in a woman in her 30s in good health. The V call is TRBV3-1, the J call TRBJ2-7, with D possibly being TRBD1 (6 bases). In DNA form, the CDR3 reads TGTGCCAGCAGCCAACACAGGGAGTCCTACGAGCAGTACTTC. Its protein product is CASSQHRESYEQYF.